This TCR beta chain is from a study of blood T cells in healthy people across ages. Study-wide results and limits: Strong correlation existed between TCR beta diversity and naive T cell percentage.

CDR3 length equals 13 residues. CDR1 and CDR2 from the germline V gene are DFQATT and SNEGSKA (reference sequence). Details on this clonotype: Its target is not known. The junction departs from germline at one end; a sequencing error may be responsible.

The use of a sample-barcoded 5' primer and a J-beta primer mix characterized a second PCR of roughly 6 to 11 cycles. Using its own MiXCR run on the 5' RACE reads, TCRdb lists one record per CDR3 protein. The table includes 450,000 to 700,000 distinct CDR3 sequences, roughly 28% detected once. This receptor was identified in a woman aged 65 to 85 in good health. The sequencing input was blood. The chain uses TRBV20-1 and TRBJ1-2; the D is unclear. The CDR3 loop reads CSAIPRINYGYTF. The CDR3 DNA reads as TGCAGCGCTATCCCCAGGATTAACTATGGCTACACCTTC.